The clone carrying this T cell receptor (beta chain) was seen only a few times. This sample is drawn from a study of identical twins. Each donor was a healthy Caucasian. The CDR3 extends over 15 amino acids. The trim removed 5 bases at V and 2 bases at J, leaving 6 bases unmatched. TCRdb ran MiXCR on the 5' RACE reads and lists one entry per CDR3 protein. The sample consists of 470,000 or so distinct CDR3 sequences, about 24% of them appearing once. These data were also filed under a second study, of T cells expressing NK-cell markers. Per that study: An anti-gamma-delta TCR antibody was added in several experiments. It restricted sorting to alpha-beta TCR-expressing T cells.

This TCR was recovered from a woman aged 18-35 years in good health. The sequencing input was CD4+ T cells sorted from blood. The rearrangement joins TRBV12-3 or TRBV12-4 to TRBJ2-3; 8 nucleotides align to TRBD2. The CDR3 sequence: CASSRAGALTDTQYF. As DNA, the CDR3 is TGTGCCAGCAGTCGAGCGGGGGCCCTCACAGATACGCAGTATTTT.